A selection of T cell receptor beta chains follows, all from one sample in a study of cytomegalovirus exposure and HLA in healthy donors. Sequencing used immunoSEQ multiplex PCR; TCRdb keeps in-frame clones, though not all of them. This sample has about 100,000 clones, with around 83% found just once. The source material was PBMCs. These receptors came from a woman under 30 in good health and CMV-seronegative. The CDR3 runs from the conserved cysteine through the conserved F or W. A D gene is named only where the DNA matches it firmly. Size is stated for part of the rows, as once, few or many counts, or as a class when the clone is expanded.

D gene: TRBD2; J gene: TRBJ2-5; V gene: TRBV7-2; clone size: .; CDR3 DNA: TGTGCCAGCAGCCCCGGGACTAGCGGGAGGTCGGGGGAGACCCAGTACTTC; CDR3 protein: CASSPGTSGRSGETQYF
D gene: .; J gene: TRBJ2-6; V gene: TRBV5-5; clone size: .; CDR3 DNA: TGTGCCAGCAGCTTTTCGAGCTCTGGGGCCAACGTCCTGACTTTC; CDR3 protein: CASSFSSSGANVLTF
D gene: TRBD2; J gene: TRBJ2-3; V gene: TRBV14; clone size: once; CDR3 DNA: TGTGCCAGCGGAATGACTAGCCGGCCAGATACGCAGTATTTT; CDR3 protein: CASGMTSRPDTQYF
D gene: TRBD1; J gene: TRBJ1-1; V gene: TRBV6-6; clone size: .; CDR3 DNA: TGTGCCAGCAGCCGGCGGACAGGGTCTGGCACTGAAGCTTTCTTT; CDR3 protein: CASSRRTGSGTEAFF
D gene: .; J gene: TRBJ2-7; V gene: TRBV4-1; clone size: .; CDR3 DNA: TGCGCCAGCAGCCAAGAGATCAGTTACGAGCAGTACTTC; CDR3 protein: CASSQEISYEQYF
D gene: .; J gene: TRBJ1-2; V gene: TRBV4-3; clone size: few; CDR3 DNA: TGCGCCAGCAGCCAAGATCGATTAACCATGAGAGGTGGCTACACCTTC; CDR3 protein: CASSQDRLTMRGGYTF
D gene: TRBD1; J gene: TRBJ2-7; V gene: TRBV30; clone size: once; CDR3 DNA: TGTGCCTGGACCCGGACAGGGGGGGGCTACGAGCAGTACTTC; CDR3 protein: CAWTRTGGGYEQYF
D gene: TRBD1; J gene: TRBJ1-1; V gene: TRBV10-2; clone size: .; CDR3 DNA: TGCGCCAGCAGTGTAGCCAGGGGGATAGTAGGGACTGAAGCTTTCTTT; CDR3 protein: CASSVARGIVGTEAFF
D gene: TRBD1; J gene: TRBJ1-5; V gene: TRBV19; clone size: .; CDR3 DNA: TGTGCCAGTAGCATGGACAGGGTGATTCTATATAGCAATCAGCCCCAGCATTTT; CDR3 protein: CASSMDRVILYSNQPQHF
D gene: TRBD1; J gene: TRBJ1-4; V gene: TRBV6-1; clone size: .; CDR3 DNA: TGTGCCAGCACCGACAGGGGGCGGACTAATGAAAAACTGTTTTTT; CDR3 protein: CASTDRGRTNEKLFF
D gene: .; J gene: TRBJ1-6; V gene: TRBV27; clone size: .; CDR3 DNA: TGTGCCAGCCGCATCCAACGGGCAGGGCCTAATTCACCCCTCCACTTT; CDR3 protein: CASRIQRAGPNSPLHF
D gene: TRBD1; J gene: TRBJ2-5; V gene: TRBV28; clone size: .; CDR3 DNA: TGTGCCAGCAGTGTTCAGGGGGAAGAGACCCAGTACTTC; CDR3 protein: CASSVQGEETQYF
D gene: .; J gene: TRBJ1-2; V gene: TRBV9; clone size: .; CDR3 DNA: TGTGCCAGCAGCGTAGCTACAGGGATCGGCGCATATGGCTACACCTTC; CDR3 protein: CASSVATGIGAYGYTF
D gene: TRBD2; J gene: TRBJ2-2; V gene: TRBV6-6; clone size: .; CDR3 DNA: TGTGCCAGCAGAGAAGGACTAGTTTCTTCCGGGGAGCTGTTTTTT; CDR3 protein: CASREGLVSSGELFF
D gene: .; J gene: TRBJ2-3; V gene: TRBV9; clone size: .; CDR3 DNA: TGTGCCAGCAGCGTAGGACAGAAGAACACAGATACGCAGTATTTT; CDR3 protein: CASSVGQKNTDTQYF
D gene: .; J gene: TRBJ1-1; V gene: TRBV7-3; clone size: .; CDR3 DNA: TGTGCCAGCAGCTCAGCGGGGAATACTGAAGCTTTCTTT; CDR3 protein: CASSSAGNTEAFF
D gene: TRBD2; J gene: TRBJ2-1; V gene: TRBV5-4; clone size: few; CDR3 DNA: TGTGCCAGCAGCGCCCGACTAGCGGGAATAGTCAATGAGCAGTTCTTC; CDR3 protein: CASSARLAGIVNEQFF
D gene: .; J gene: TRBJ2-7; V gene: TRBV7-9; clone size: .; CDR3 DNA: TGTGCCAGCAGCTTAGGTAGCGGAAGCTCCTACGAGCAGTACTTC; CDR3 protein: CASSLGSGSSYEQYF
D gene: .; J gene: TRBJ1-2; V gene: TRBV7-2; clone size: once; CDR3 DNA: TGTGCCAGCAGCTTATTACGGTCCTCCTATGGCTACACCTTC; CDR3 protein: CASSLLRSSYGYTF
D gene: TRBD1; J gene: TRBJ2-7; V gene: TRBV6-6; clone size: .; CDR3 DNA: TGTGCCAGCAGTTTAGGACAGGGGGTCGAGCAGTACTTC; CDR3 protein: CASSLGQGVEQYF
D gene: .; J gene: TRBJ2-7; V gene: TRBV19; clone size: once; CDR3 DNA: TGTGCCAGTAGTACCGACCAAACAGGGCCTCAGTACTTC; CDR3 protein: CASSTDQTGPQYF
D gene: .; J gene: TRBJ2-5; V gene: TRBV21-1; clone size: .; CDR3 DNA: TGTGCCAGCAGCAAAGGGCAAAGGAGAGGTGAGACCCAGTACTTC; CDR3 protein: CASSKGQRRGETQYF
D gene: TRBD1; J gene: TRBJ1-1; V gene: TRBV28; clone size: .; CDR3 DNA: TGTGCCAGCAGCCATCGGGACAGGGGAACTGAAGCTTTCTTT; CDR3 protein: CASSHRDRGTEAFF
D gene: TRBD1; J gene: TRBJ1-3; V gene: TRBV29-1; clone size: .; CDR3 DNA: TGCAGCGCCGGAGGGGGCGAGGGAAACACCATATATTTT; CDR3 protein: CSAGGGEGNTIYF
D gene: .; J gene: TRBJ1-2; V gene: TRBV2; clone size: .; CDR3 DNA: TGTGCCAGCAGTGAATTTACCCTAGTTGGCTACACCTTC; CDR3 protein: CASSEFTLVGYTF
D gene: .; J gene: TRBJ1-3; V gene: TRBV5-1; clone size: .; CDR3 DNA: TGCGCCAGCAGCCGAACACAGGGAGGAAACACCATATATTTT; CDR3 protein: CASSRTQGGNTIYF
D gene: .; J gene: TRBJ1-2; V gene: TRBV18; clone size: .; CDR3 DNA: TGTGCCAGCTCACCCTCGGCGGGGCGGGCTAACTATGGCTACACCTTC; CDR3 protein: CASSPSAGRANYGYTF
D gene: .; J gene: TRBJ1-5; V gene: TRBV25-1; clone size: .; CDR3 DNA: TGTGCCAGCAGCGCCCCGGGTCTTAATCAGCCCCAGCATTTT; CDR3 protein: CASSAPGLNQPQHF
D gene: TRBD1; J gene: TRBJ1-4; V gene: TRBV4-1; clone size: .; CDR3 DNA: TGCGCCAGCAGCCAAGGTTCGAGGACAGGGGATGAAAAACTGTTTTTT; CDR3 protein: CASSQGSRTGDEKLFF
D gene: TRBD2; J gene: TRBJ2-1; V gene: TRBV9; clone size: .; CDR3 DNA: TGTGCCAGCAGCGTAGGGGGGGGTCCCTACAATGAGCAGTTCTTC; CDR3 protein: CASSVGGGPYNEQFF
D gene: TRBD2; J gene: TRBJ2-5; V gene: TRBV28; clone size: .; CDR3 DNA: TGTGCCAGCAGACATGGACTAGCGGGGGGGGAAGAGACCCAGTACTTC; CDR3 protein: CASRHGLAGGEETQYF
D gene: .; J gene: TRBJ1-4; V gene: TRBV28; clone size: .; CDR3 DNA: TGTGCCAGCAGCTCCATCCCGCAGGGTGGGGCGACTAATGAAAAACTGTTTTTT; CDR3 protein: CASSSIPQGGATNEKLFF
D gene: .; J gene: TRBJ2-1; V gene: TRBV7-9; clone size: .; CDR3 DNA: TGTGCCAGCAGCTTAACTATCTCCTACAATGAGCAGTTCTTC; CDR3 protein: CASSLTISYNEQFF
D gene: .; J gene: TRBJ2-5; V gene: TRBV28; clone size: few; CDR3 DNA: TGTGCCAGCTCTAGGCTTGGATTTCAAGAGACCCAGTACTTC; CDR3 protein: CASSRLGFQETQYF
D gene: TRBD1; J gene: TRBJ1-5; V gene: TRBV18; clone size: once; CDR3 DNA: TGTGCCAGCTCACGCGACAGGGGGAATCAGCCCCAGCATTTT; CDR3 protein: CASSRDRGNQPQHF
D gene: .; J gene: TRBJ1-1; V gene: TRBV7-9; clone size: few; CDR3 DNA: TGTGCCAGCAGCTGGGACACTCACACTGAAGCTTTCTTT; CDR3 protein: CASSWDTHTEAFF
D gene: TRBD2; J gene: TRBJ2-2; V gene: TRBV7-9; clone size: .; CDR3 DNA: TGTGCCAGCAGCCTCCTCCTAGCGGAGGACACCGGGGAGCTGTTTTTT; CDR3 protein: CASSLLLAEDTGELFF
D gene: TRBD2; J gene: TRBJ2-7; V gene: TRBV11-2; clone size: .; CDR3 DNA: TGTGCCAGCAGAGGACTAGCGGGCCCCTTTTACTACGAGCAGTACTTC; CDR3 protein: CASRGLAGPFYYEQYF
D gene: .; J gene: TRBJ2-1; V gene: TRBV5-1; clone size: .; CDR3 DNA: TGCGCCAGCAGCCAGGGTAGTGTTGTGCAGTTCTTC; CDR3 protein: CASSQGSVVQFF
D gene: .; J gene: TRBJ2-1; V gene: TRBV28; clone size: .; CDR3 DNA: TGTGCCAGCAGGTACCCTAACCCCTACAATGAGCAGTTCTTC; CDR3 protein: CASRYPNPYNEQFF
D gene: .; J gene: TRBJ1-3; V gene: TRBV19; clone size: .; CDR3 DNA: TGTGCCAGTACCCCTCTCGAGGACAAACCTGGAAACACCATATATTTT; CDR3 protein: CASTPLEDKPGNTIYF
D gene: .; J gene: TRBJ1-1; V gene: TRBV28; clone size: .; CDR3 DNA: TGTGCCAGCAGTCTAACAGGGCGCTGGACTGAAGCTTTCTTT; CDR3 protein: CASSLTGRWTEAFF
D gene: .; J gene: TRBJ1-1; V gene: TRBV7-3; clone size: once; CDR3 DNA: TGTGCCAGCAGCTTAACGGCAGTTATGAACACTGAAGCTTTCTTT; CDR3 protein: CASSLTAVMNTEAFF
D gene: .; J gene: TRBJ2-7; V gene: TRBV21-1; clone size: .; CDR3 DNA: TGTGCCAGCAGCGCAAAGGGGGGCCCAGGACTAGCGGGAGGGCCGATCCTCTACGAGCAGTACTTC; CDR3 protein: CASSAKGGPGLAGGPILYEQYF
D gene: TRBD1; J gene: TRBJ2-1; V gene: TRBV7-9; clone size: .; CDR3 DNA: TGTGCCAGCAGCTACATACAGGGGACCCCCTACAATGAGCAGTTCTTC; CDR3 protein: CASSYIQGTPYNEQFF
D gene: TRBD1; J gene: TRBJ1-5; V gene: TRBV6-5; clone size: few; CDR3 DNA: TGTGCCAGCAGTTACTCGAACAGGGGGAGTCAGCCCCAGCATTTT; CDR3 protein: CASSYSNRGSQPQHF
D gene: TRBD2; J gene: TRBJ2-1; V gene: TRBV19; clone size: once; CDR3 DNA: TGTGCCAGTAGTATAGCGCGGGAGGGTGAGCAGTTCTTC; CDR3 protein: CASSIAREGEQFF
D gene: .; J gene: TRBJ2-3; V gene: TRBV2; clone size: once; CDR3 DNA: TGTGCCAGCATTTACGACAGATCAGATACGCAGTATTTT; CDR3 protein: CASIYDRSDTQYF
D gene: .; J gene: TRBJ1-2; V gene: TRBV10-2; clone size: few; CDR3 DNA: TGCGCCAGCAGTGAGTCGATCAGGAACTATGGCTACACCTTC; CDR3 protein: CASSESIRNYGYTF
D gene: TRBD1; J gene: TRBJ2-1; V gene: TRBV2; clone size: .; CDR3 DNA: TGTGCCAGCAGTAGGGACAGGGCCTTCTACAATGAGCAGTTCTTC; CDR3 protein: CASSRDRAFYNEQFF
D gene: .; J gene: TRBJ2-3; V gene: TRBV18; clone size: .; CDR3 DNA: TGTGCCAGCTCACTCCTTAGCACAGATACGCAGTATTTT; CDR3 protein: CASSLLSTDTQYF
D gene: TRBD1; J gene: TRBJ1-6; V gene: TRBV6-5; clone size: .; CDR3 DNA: TGTGCCAGCAGTTACGCCCGACAGGGGGCAAATTCACCCCTCCACTTT; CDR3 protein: CASSYARQGANSPLHF
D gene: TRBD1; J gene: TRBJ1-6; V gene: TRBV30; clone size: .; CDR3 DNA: TGTGCCTGGAGTCAGAACAGGGGGAACAATTCACCCCTCCACTTT; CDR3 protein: CAWSQNRGNNSPLHF
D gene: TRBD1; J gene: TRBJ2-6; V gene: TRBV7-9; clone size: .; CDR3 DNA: TGTTCCAGCAGCTTAGCCGAGAGGGACAGCATTTTC; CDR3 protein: CSSSLAERDSIF
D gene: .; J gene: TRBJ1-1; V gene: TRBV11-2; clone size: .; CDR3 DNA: TGTGCCAGCAGCTTACCCCGGTTGAACACTGAAGCTTTCTTT; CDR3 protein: CASSLPRLNTEAFF